Below, 19 T cell receptor beta chains from the same sample are listed, as sequenced in a study of T cells expressing NK-cell markers. TCRdb re-called the 5' RACE reads and shows each CDR3 protein once, DNA omitted. This sample's table reports 200,000 to 300,000 distinct CDR3 sequences. Sequencing was carried out using blood T cells: a sorted CD56 or NKG2C T cell subset, CD4+ or CD8+ T cells, or bulk PBMC T cells (not recorded which). The receptors were gathered from a woman between 18 and 70 years old in good health.

The J gene is TRBJ2-3, the V gene TRBV27; the D call from TCRdb, TRBD1, cannot be confirmed without DNA. There are 12 residues in the CDR3. The germline V gene has CDR1 MNHEY and CDR2 SMNVEV (reference sequence). The CDR3 loop is CASSRTGDTQYF.

This chain connects TRBV21-1 to TRBJ2-4; the TRBD1 assignment by TCRdb is unverifiable without DNA. TRBV21-1 is labeled a pseudogene. CDR3 length equals 19 residues. This CDR3 reads CASSNLSSGTGVPKNIQYF.

The chain links TRBV4-1 to TRBJ2-1; the TCRdb call, TRBD1, lacks DNA for checking. This CDR3 comprises 15 residues. The germline gives CDR1 MGHRA, CDR2 YSYEKL. The CDR3 spells CASSLDRPSYNEQFF.

The chain has TRBV20-1 and TRBJ1-5. The CDR3 runs to 12 residues. Germline V gene lookup returns CDR1 DFQATT and CDR2 SNEGSKA (reference sequence). This CDR3 is CSARRGEQPQHF.

The gene calls are TRBV6-2 or TRBV6-3 and TRBJ2-3; TCRdb calls TRBD2, which cannot be checked without DNA. CDR3 length equals 17 residues. From germline, CDR1 is MNHEY and CDR2 SVGEGT. The CDR3 sequence is CASSYETSGGETDTQYF.

The CDR3 protein is CASSKTESSYNEQFF. The V and J genes are TRBV9 and TRBJ2-1. Germline V gene sequence: CDR1 SGDLS, CDR2 YYNGEE. The CDR3 consists of 15 residues.

The chain uses TRBV6-1 and TRBJ1-2; the D call of TRBD1 rests on TCRdb alone, since no DNA is present to check it. This CDR3 is 13 amino acids long. Germline CDR1 and CDR2: MNHNS and SASEGT. CDR3 amino acids: CASSEQGEYGYTF.

The J gene is TRBJ2-2, the V gene TRBV10-1; the TCRdb D gene call, TRBD1, has no DNA to confirm it. The germline CDR1 and CDR2 sequences are WNHNN and SYGVQD (reference sequence). The CDR3 runs 15 residues. This CDR3 is CATDPGQGGAGELFF.

The rearrangement uses TRBV9 and TRBJ2-2; TCRdb proposes TRBD2, but this gene call is untestable without DNA. Germline CDR1 and CDR2: SGDLS and YYNGEE. This CDR3 is 16 amino acids long. Here the CDR3 reads CASSVGLAGNTGELFF. The variable domain in full, completed from reference TRBV9 and TRBJ2-2, reads DSGVTQTPKHLITATGQRVTLRCSPRSGDLSVYWYQQSLDQGLQFLIQYYNGEERAKGNILERFSAQQFPDLHSELNLSSLELGDSALYFCASSVGLAGNTGELFFGEGSRLTVL.

The rearrangement joins TRBV19 to TRBJ2-5; TCRdb picks TRBD1, but there is no DNA to check that call. Germline V lookup: CDR1 LNHDA, CDR2 SQIVND (reference sequence). The CDR3 totals 15 residues. CDR3 sequence reads: CASSTGGSPQETQYF.

V is TRBV20-1 and J is TRBJ2-7; with no DNA, the TCRdb D assignment of TRBD1 cannot be verified. CDR3 size: 14 residues. Germline loops: CDR1 DFQATT, CDR2 SNEGSKA (reference sequence). CDR3 loop: CSARGRTESYEQYF.

The chain recombines TRBV5-6 with TRBJ2-3; as DNA is missing, the TRBD1 call by TCRdb cannot be tested. The CDR3 consists of 15 residues. Germline-derived CDR1 and CDR2 are SGHDT and YYEEEE. The CDR3 reads CASSFRALLADTQYF.

V and J are TRBV11-2 and TRBJ2-3; with no DNA, the TCRdb D assignment of TRBD1 cannot be verified. The germline CDR1 and CDR2 sequences are SGHAT and FQNNGV. The CDR3 extends over 15 amino acids. This chain's CDR3 is CASSSKGQGTDTQYF.

The V gene is TRBV2, the J gene TRBJ2-5; TCRdb lists TRBD2, though no DNA is available to test this call. The CDR3 is made up of 13 amino acids. Per germline, CDR1 SNHLY and CDR2 FYNNEI. This CDR3 reads CASRPGTRKTQYF.

The rearrangement uses TRBV9 and TRBJ2-3. This CDR3 comprises 12 residues. Germline V gene sequence: CDR1 SGDLS, CDR2 YYNGEE. The CDR3 protein is CASSDQFDTQYF.

The chain carries TRBV12-3 or TRBV12-4 and TRBJ2-5; TCRdb's D gene call, TRBD1, goes unchecked for lack of DNA. This CDR3 region has 14 residues. The CDR3 loop is CASSPDRGRETQYF.

This rearrangement joins TRBV7-2 to TRBJ1-2; checking the TCRdb D call of TRBD1 is not possible without DNA. This CDR3 region has 14 residues. Germline V lookup: CDR1 SGHTA, CDR2 FQGNSA. The CDR3 sequence is CASSPGHPSNGYTF. The full variable domain, in which reference TRBV7-2 and TRBJ1-2 provide the parts outside the CDR3, is GAGVSQSPSNKVTEKGKDVELRCDPISGHTALYWYRQSLGQGLEFLIYFQGNSAPDKSGLPSDRFSAERTGGSVSTLTIQRTQQEDSAVYLCASSPGHPSNGYTFGSGTRLTVV.

The rearrangement uses TRBV19 and TRBJ1-1; there is no DNA to check the TCRdb D call of TRBD1. Germline V gene data show CDR1 as LNHDA and CDR2 as SQIVND (reference sequence). CDR3 length equals 14 residues. The CDR3 reads CASRTGSTNTEAFF. The full variable domain, completed using reference TRBV19 and TRBJ1-1, is DGGITQSPKYLFRKEGQNVTLSCEQNLNHDAMYWYRQDPGQGLRLIYYSQIVNDFQKGDIAEGYSVSREKKESFPLTVTSAQKNPTAFYLCASRTGSTNTEAFFGQGTRLTVV.

The chain joins TRBV10-3 to TRBJ1-6; TCRdb picks TRBD1, but there is no DNA to check that call. Germline CDR1 is ENHRY and CDR2 is SYGVKD. The length of the CDR3 is 16 residues. CDR3 sequence reads: CAISEGGTGPKSPLHF.